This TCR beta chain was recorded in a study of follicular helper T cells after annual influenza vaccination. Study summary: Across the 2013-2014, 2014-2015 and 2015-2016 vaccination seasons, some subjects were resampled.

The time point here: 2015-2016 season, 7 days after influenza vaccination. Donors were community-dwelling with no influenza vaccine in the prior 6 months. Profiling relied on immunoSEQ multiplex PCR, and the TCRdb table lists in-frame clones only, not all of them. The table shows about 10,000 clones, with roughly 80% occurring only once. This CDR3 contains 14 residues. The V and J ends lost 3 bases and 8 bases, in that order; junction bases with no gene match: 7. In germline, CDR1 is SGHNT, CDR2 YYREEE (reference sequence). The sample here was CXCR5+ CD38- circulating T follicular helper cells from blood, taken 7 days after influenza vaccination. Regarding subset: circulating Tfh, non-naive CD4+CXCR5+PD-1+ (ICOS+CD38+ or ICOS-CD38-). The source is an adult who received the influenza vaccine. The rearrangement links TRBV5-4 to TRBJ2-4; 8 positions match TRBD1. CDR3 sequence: CASSSQGAGDIQYF. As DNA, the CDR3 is TGTGCCAGCAGCTCTCAGGGGGCAGGGGACATTCAGTACTTC. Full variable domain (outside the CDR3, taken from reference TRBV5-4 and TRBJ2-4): ETGVTQSPTHLIKTRGQQVTLRCSSQSGHNTVSWYQQALGQGPQFIFQYYREEENGRGNFPPRFSGLQFPNYSSELNVNALELDDSALYLCASSSQGAGDIQYFGAGTRLSVL.